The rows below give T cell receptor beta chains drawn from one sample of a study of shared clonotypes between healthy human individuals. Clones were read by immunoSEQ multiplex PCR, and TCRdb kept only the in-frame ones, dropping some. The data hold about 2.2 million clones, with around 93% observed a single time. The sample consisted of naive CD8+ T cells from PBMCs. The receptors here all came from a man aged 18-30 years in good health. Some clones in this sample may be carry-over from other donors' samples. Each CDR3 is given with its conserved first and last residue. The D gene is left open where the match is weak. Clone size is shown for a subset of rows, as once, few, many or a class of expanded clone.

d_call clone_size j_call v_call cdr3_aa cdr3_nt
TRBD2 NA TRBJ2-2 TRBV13 CASSPAGLAGGPDTGELFF TGTGCCAGCAGCCCGGCGGGACTAGCGGGAGGGCCGGACACCGGGGAGCTGTTTTTT
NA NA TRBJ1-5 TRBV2 CASSAEGSNQPQHF TGTGCCAGCAGTGCTGAGGGGAGCAATCAGCCCCAGCATTTT
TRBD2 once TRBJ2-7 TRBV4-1 CASSQEGGIHEQYF TGCGCCAGCAGCCAAGAGGGAGGGATCCACGAGCAGTACTTC
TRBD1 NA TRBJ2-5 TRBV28 CASSPTGFLETQYF TGTGCCAGCAGTCCGACAGGGTTCTTAGAGACCCAGTACTTC
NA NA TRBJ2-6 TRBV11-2 CASSTTRTPGANVLTF TGTGCCAGCAGCACCACCCGGACACCTGGGGCCAACGTCCTGACTTTC
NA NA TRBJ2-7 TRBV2 CASSEREYEQYF TGTGCCAGCAGTGAGAGGGAGTACGAGCAGTACTTC
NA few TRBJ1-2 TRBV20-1 CSASGSKGYTF TGCAGTGCTTCCGGGTCGAAAGGCTACACCTTC
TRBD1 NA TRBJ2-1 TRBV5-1 CASSTRDRPYNEQFF TGCGCCAGCAGCACCAGGGACAGGCCCTACAATGAGCAGTTCTTC
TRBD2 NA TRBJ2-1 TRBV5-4 CASSGHTSGRLNEQFF TGTGCCAGCAGCGGACACACTAGCGGGAGGCTCAATGAGCAGTTCTTC
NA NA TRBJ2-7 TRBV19 CTSRDSLGYEQYF TGTACCAGTCGAGATTCACTGGGGTACGAGCAGTACTTC
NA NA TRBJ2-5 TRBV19 CASSIRGPNQETQYF TGTGCCAGTAGTATACGTGGGCCAAACCAAGAGACCCAGTACTTC
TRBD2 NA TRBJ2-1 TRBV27 CASSPFGGGSYNEQFF TGTGCCAGCAGTCCATTTGGCGGCGGGAGCTACAATGAGCAGTTCTTC
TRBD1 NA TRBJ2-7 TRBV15 CATSTWERQGSYEQYF TGTGCCACCAGCACCTGGGAAAGACAGGGCTCCTACGAGCAGTACTTC
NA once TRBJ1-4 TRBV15 CATSGRVGQEKLFF TGTGCCACCAGCGGGAGAGTTGGACAGGAAAAACTGTTTTTT
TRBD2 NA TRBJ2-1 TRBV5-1 CASSPGTSGPYNEQFF TGCGCCAGCAGCCCAGGGACTAGCGGACCCTACAATGAGCAGTTCTTC
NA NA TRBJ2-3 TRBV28 CASSLPVDTQYF TGTGCCAGCAGTTTACCAGTAGATACGCAGTATTTT
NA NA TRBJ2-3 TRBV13 CASSLGLAPGDTQYF TGTGCCAGCAGCTTAGGCCTCGCCCCAGGAGATACGCAGTATTTT
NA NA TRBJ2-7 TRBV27 CASSFGGTGNYEQYF TGTGCCAGCAGTTTCGGCGGGACGGGGAACTACGAGCAGTACTTC
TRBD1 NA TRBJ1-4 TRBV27 CASSLGTGRKEKLFF TGTGCCAGCAGTTTGGGGACAGGGAGAAAAGAAAAACTGTTTTTT
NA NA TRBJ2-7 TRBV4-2 CASSQDVKIYEQYF TGTGCCAGCAGCCAAGATGTAAAAATATACGAGCAGTACTTC
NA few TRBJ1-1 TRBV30 CAWSGIYEANTEAFF TGTGCCTGGAGTGGGATTTATGAGGCGAACACTGAAGCTTTCTTT
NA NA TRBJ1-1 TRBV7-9 CASSLTDSAEAFF TGTGCCAGCAGCTTGACAGATTCGGCTGAAGCTTTCTTT
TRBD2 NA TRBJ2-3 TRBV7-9 CASRTSGRSFSTDTQYF TGTGCCAGCAGGACTAGCGGGAGGAGTTTTAGCACAGATACGCAGTATTTT
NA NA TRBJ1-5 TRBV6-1 CASSGRTVDQPQHF TGTGCCAGCAGTGGACGGACAGTTGATCAGCCCCAGCATTTT
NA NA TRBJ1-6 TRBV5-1 CASAPGNPYNSPLHF TGCGCCAGCGCCCCCGGGAACCCTTATAATTCACCCCTCCACTTT
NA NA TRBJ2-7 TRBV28 CASSPGGDEQYF TGTGCCAGCAGCCCGGGGGGCGACGAGCAGTACTTC
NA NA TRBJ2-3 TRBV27 CASCPGSGPDTQYF TGTGCCAGTTGTCCGGGCTCGGGCCCAGATACGCAGTATTTT
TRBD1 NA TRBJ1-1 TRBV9 CASSVAGTGGVGAEAFF TGTGCCAGCAGCGTAGCTGGGACAGGGGGCGTTGGAGCTGAAGCTTTCTTT
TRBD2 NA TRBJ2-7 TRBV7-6 CASSPSGAYEQYF TGTGCCAGCAGCCCGAGCGGGGCTTACGAGCAGTACTTC
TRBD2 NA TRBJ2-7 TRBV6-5 CASSYFGGGAYEQYF TGTGCCAGCAGTTACTTCGGCGGGGGGGCCTACGAGCAGTACTTC
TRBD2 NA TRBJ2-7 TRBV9 CASSVSGANYEQYF TGTGCCAGCAGCGTTAGCGGGGCGAACTACGAGCAGTACTTC
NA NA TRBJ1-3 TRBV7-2 CASSLGGDSGNTIYF TGTGCCAGCAGCTTAGGGGGGGATTCTGGAAACACCATATATTTT
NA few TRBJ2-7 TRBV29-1 CSVEDSPYEQYF TGCAGCGTTGAAGATTCCCCCTACGAGCAGTACTTC
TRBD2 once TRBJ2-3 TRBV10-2 CASSGQRGNTDTQYF TGCGCCAGCAGTGGGCAGCGGGGAAACACAGATACGCAGTATTTT
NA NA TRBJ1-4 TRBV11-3 CASSLRARGGLNEKLFF TGTGCCAGCAGCTTAAGGGCTCGCGGGGGACTCAATGAAAAACTGTTTTTT
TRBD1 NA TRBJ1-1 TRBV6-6 CASSPTGLDTEAFF TGTGCCAGCAGTCCGACAGGGTTGGACACTGAAGCTTTCTTT
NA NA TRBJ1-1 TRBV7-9 CASSRTGTMNTEAFF TGTGCCAGCAGCCGAACGGGGACTATGAACACTGAAGCTTTCTTT
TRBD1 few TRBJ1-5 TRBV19 CASSTGGWNNQPQHF TGTGCCAGTAGTACAGGGGGCTGGAACAATCAGCCCCAGCATTTT
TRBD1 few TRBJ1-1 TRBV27 CASSLSRTGGTEAFF TGTGCCAGCAGTTTATCCCGAACAGGGGGCACTGAAGCTTTCTTT
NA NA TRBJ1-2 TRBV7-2 CASSPRHPGPGYGYTF TGTGCCAGCAGCCCGCGACACCCTGGACCGGGATATGGCTACACCTTC
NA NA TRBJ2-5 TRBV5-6 CASRSAGDEEETQYF TGTGCCAGCAGATCCGCCGGGGACGAGGAAGAGACCCAGTACTTC
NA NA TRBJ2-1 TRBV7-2 CAVGLGNEQFF TGTGCCGTGGGTCTAGGCAATGAGCAGTTCTTC
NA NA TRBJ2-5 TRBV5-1 CASSLVGGQETQYF TGCGCCAGCAGCTTGGTTGGGGGCCAAGAGACCCAGTACTTC
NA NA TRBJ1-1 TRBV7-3 CASSLTGLANTEAFF TGTGCCAGCAGCTTAACGGGGTTAGCGAACACTGAAGCTTTCTTT
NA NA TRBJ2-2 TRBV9 CASSVAWGYTGELFF TGTGCCAGCAGCGTAGCGTGGGGTTACACCGGGGAGCTGTTTTTT
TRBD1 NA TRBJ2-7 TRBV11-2 CASSSEQGFSYEQYF TGTGCCAGCAGCTCAGAACAGGGGTTTTCCTACGAGCAGTACTTC
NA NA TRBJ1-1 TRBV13 CAMLSLEGNTEAFF TGTGCCATGCTGAGTTTGGAGGGTAACACTGAAGCTTTCTTT
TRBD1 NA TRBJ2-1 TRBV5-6 CASSSGENRGSYNEQFF TGTGCCAGCAGCTCCGGAGAGAACAGGGGCTCCTACAATGAGCAGTTCTTC
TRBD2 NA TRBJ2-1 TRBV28 CASSLSGSTNEQFF TGTGCCAGCAGCCTTAGCGGGAGCACCAATGAGCAGTTCTTC
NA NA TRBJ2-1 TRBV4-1 CASSPRGLDEQFF TGCGCCAGCAGCCCTAGGGGTTTGGATGAGCAGTTCTTC
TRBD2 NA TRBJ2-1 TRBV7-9 CASSGRLAGVSEQFF TGTGCCAGCAGCGGTAGACTAGCGGGAGTAAGTGAGCAGTTCTTC
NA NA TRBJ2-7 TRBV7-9 CASSLKSTDPYEQYF TGTGCCAGCAGCTTAAAGTCGACCGATCCCTACGAGCAGTACTTC
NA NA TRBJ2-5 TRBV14 CASSQPLLAGQEETQYF TGTGCCAGCAGCCAACCCTTGTTGGCGGGACAAGAAGAGACCCAGTACTTC
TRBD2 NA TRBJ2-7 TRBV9 CASSASGSALHEQYF TGTGCCAGCAGCGCTAGCGGGAGCGCCCTCCACGAGCAGTACTTC
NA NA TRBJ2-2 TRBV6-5 CASSPTTGGELFF TGTGCCAGCAGCCCCACGACGGGCGGGGAGCTGTTTTTT
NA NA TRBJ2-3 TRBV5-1 CASSFSAVGTDTQYF TGCGCCAGCAGCTTTTCGGCGGTGGGCACAGATACGCAGTATTTT
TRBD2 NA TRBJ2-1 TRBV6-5 CASSYGLAGGLNEQFF TGTGCCAGCAGTTACGGACTAGCGGGAGGTTTGAATGAGCAGTTCTTC
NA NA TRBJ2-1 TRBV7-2 CASSHGTSSYNEQFF TGTGCCAGCAGCCACGGAACGAGCTCCTACAATGAGCAGTTCTTC
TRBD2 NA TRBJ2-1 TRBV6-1 CASSELAGSYNEQFF TGTGCCAGCAGTGAATTAGCGGGATCCTACAATGAGCAGTTCTTC
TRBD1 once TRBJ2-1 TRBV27 CASSSRTGGNYNEQFF TGTGCCAGCAGTTCCAGGACAGGGGGAAATTACAATGAGCAGTTCTTC